This T cell receptor (beta chain) derives from a study of early T cells in non-severe SARS-CoV-2 infection (dated by TCRdb to the early 2020s). Study-level background: Because TCR sequencing relied on bulk RNA taken from unsorted whole blood, pairing of alpha and beta chains was not possible.

This clonotype was recorded at least ten times. The specificity of this receptor is unknown. No much larger clone is present one base from it, and per-base qualities are unavailable. Set within a cohort of healthcare workers in London, UK, this nested case-control study involved weekly PCR testing of nasopharyngeal swabs along with blood sampling. Healthcare workers were recruited between 23 and 31 March 2020, during the week of the UK lockdown, and were followed weekly for up to roughly 16 weeks. The full study reports these points: VDJdb matching was skewed toward anti-spike CD8 responses and likely underestimated virus-specific expansions by missing private and CD4 specificities.

Library generation was performed with 5' RACE. Sequencing used a NextSeq 500. To correct for sequencing error and PCR bias, the TCR library protocol tagged individual cDNA molecules with unique molecular identifiers. TCR alpha and beta chains were both sequenced, and the abundances of alpha and beta sequences in each sample were closely correlated with each other. Per the original workflow: Decombinator V4 was used to annotate TCR sequences for V gene, J gene and CDR3. Expanded TCRs were defined as changing significantly between any two time points under a Poisson model with p below 0.0001. TCR abundances were normalised to the total number of TCRs sequenced per sample and were expressed as counts per million. TRAV1-2 paired with TRAJ12, TRAJ20 or TRAJ33 defined MAIT TCRs, while TRAV10 paired with TRAJ18 defined iNKT TCRs. VDJdb, accessed on 1 November 2021, was searched for TCRs annotated for CMV, EBV and SARS-CoV-2, and TCRs annotated for more than one antigen were excluded. TCRdb ran its own pipeline on the public reads, namely fastp trimming at Q25 and MiXCR clone calling, and kept in-frame beta chains. For every CDR3 protein sequence, its rows merge into one entry that carries the most common genes and DNA. These V and J calls originate from TCRdb's pipeline instead of the authors' own analysis. This sample holds 30,000 or so distinct CDR3 sequences; 5% to 5.5% were observed only once. 3.5% of the sample is held by the ten biggest clonotypes.

V is cut back by 3 bases and J by 4 bases, with 2 bases in the junction unmatched. Including cysteine and phenylalanine, the CDR3 has 14 amino acids. CDR3 DNA only is kept here, 42 bases in frame from base 1. CDR1 and CDR2 are drawn from the germline V gene: KGHSH, LQKENI. This clonotype was sampled from an adult who was a healthcare worker with PCR-confirmed SARS-CoV-2 infection or an uninfected control (not recorded which). The V gene is TRBV18 and the J gene is TRBJ1-5; TRBD1 fits 8 bases in the junction. Sequencing was carried out using whole blood. The CDR3 in this case is CASSPTGANQPQHF. The nucleotide sequence reads TGTGCCAGCTCACCGACAGGGGCAAATCAGCCCCAGCATTTT.